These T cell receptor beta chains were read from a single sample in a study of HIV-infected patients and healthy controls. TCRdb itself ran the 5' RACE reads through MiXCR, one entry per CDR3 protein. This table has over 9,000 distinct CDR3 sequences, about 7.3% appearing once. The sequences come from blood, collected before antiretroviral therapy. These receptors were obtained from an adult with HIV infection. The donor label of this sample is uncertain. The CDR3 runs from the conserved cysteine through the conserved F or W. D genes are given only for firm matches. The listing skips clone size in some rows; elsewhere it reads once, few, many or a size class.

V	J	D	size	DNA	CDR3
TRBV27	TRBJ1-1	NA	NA	TGTGCCAGCAGTCTACAGGCTGCGGTCACTGAAGCTTTCTTT	CASSLQAAVTEAFF
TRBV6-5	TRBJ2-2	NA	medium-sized	TGTGCCAGCAGTTATGGGGCTGGCGGGGAGCTGTTTTTT	CASSYGAGGELFF
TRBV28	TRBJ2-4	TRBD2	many	TGTGCCAGCAGTCCACGGACTAGCGGGAGTGACGGCATTCAGTACTTC	CASSPRTSGSDGIQYF
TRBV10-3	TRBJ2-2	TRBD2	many	TGTGCCATCAGTAGACTAGCGGAAGGCACCGGGGAGCTGTTTTTT	CAISRLAEGTGELFF
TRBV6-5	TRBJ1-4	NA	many	TGTGCCAGCAGTCACATAGACACAACTAATGAAAAACTGTTTTTT	CASSHIDTTNEKLFF
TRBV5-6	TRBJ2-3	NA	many	TGTGCCAGCAGCGTCCGACTCACAGATACGCAGTATTTT	CASSVRLTDTQYF
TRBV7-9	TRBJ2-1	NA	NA	TGTGCCAGCAGCTTAGCGTCCCTGGGCAATGAGCAGTTCTTC	CASSLASLGNEQFF
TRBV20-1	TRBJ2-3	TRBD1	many	TGCAGTGCTAAACAGGGGGGAAACACAGATACGCAGTATTTT	CSAKQGGNTDTQYF
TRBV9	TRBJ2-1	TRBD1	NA	TGTGCCAGCAGCGAGCGACAGGGCAATGAGCAGTTCTTC	CASSERQGNEQFF
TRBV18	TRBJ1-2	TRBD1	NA	TGTGCCAGCTCACCACCCTCACAGGGGCCCTCGATGCACACCTTC	CASSPPSQGPSMHTF
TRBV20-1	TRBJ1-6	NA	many	TGCAGTGCCCTAAGGACAGATAATTCACCCCTCCACTTT	CSALRTDNSPLHF
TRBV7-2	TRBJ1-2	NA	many	TGTGCCAGCAGCTTAGCGCAGGGAATTAACTATGGCTACACCTTC	CASSLAQGINYGYTF
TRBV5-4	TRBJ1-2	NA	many	TGTGCCAGCAGCCCCGATTCTGGGTACTATGGCTACACCTTC	CASSPDSGYYGYTF
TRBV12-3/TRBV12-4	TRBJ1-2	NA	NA	TGTGCCAGCAGTTTTCCCGGCCAGGGCGTCTATGGCTACACCTTC	CASSFPGQGVYGYTF
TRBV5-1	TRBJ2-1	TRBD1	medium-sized	TGCGCCAGCAGCCCGGGACAGGGACAATACAATGAGCAGTTCTTC	CASSPGQGQYNEQFF
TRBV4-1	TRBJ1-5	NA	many	TGCGCCAGCAGCCAAGAAGACATCTTGAGCAATCAGCCCCAGCATTTT	CASSQEDILSNQPQHF
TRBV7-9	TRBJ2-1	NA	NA	TGTGCCAGCAGCCCCTCCGCGGATGAGCAGTTCTTC	CASSPSADEQFF
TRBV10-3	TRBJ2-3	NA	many	TGTGCCACTCAGGGGGGGGTCCGGGATACGCAGTATTTT	CATQGGVRDTQYF
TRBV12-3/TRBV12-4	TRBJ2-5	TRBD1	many	TGTGCCAGCAGCCCGGAGGACAGGGGCCCGGAGACCCAGTACTTC	CASSPEDRGPETQYF